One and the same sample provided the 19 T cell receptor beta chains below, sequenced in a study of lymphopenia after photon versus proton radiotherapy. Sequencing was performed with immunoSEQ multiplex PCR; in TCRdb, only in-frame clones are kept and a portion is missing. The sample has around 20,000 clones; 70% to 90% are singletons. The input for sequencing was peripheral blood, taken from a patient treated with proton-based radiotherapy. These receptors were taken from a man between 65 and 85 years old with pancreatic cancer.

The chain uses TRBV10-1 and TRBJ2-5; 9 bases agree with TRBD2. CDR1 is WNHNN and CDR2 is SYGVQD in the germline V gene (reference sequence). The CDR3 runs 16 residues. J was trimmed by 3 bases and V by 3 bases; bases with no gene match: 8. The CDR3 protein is CASSDPQASGEETQYF. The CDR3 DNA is TGCGCCAGCAGTGATCCTCAGGCTAGCGGGGAAGAGACCCAGTACTTC.

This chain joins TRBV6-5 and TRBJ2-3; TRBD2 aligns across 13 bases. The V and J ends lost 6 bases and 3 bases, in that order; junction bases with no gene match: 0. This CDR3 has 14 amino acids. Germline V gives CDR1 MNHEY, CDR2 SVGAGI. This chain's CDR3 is CASRTSGGTDTQYF. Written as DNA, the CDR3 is TGTGCCAGCAGGACTAGCGGGGGGACAGATACGCAGTATTTT.

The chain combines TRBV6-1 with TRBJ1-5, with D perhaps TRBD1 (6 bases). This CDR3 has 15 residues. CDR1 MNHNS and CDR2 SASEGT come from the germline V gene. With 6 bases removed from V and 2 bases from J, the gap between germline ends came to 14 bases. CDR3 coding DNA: TGTGCCAGCAGCGAACAGGGACTCCGCAATCAGCCCCAGCATTTT. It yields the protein CASSEQGLRNQPQHF.

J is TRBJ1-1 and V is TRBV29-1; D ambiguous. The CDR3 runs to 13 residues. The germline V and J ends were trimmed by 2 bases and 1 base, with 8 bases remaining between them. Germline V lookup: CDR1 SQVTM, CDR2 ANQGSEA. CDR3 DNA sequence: TGCAGCGTTGAAAGGGCTGAGAACACTGAAGCTTTCTTT. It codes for CSVERAENTEAFF.

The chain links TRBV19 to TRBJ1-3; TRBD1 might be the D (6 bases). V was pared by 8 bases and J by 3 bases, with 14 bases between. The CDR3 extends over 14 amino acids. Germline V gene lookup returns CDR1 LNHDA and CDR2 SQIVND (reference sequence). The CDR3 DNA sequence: TGTGCCAGTCAGCAGGGGCTGTATGGAAACACCATATATTTT. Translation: CASQQGLYGNTIYF.

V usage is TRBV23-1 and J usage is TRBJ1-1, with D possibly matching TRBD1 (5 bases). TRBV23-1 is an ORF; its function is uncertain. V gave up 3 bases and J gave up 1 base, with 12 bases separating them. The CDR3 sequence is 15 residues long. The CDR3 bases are TGCGCCAGCAGTCATCGGGGGGAAAAGAACACTGAAGCTTTCTTT. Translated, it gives CASSHRGEKNTEAFF.

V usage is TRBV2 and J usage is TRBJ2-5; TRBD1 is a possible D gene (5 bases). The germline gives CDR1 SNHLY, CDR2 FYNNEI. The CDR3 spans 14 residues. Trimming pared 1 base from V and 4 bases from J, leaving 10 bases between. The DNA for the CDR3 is TGTGCCAGCAGTGAAGGCAGGGTTGGAGAGACCCAGTACTTC. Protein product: CASSEGRVGETQYF.

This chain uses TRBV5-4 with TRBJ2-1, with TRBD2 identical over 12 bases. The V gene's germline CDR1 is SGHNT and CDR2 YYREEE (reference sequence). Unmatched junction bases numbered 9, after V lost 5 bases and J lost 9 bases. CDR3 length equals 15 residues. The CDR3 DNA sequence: TGTGCCAGCAGTCCTACTAGCGGGGGGACCCTTGAGCAGTTCTTC. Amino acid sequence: CASSPTSGGTLEQFF.

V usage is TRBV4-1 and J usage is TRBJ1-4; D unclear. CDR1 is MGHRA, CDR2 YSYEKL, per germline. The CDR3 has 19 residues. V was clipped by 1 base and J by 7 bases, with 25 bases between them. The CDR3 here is CASSQVLLSAGRSGEKLFF. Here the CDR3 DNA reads TGCGCCAGCAGCCAAGTCCTACTATCCGCCGGGAGAAGCGGTGAAAAACTGTTTTTT.

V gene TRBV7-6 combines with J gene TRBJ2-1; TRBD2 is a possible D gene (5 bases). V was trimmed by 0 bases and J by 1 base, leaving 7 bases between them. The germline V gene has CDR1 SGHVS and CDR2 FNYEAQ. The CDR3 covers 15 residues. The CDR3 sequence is CASSLAGISYNEQFF. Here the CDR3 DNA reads TGTGCCAGCAGCTTAGCCGGGATTTCCTACAATGAGCAGTTCTTC. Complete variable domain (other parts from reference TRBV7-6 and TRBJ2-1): GAGVSQSPRYKVTKRGQDVALRCDPISGHVSLYWYRQALGQGPEFLTYFNYEAQQDKSGLPNDRFSAERPEGSISTLTIQRTEQRDSAMYRCASSLAGISYNEQFFGPGTRLTVL.

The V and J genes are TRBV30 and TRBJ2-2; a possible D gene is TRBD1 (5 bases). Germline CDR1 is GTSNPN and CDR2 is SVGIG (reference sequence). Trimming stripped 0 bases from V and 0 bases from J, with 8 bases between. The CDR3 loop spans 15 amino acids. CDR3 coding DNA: TGTGCCTGGAGTGTTACCAGGGCGAACACCGGGGAGCTGTTTTTT. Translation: CAWSVTRANTGELFF.

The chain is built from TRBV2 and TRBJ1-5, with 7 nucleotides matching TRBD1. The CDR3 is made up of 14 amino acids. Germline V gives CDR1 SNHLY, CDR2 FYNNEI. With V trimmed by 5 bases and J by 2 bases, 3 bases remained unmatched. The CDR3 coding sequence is TGTGCCAGCAGTTCCGACAGGGGCAATCAGCCCCAGCATTTT. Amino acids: CASSSDRGNQPQHF.

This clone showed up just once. The CDR3 region is CASREKQGRAQYF. The CDR3 DNA reads as TGTGCCAGCAGGGAAAAACAGGGTCGGGCCCAGTACTTC. V is TRBV7-9 and J is TRBJ2-5; perhaps TRBD1 as D (6 bases). Germline CDR1 and CDR2: SEHNR and FQNEAQ (reference sequence). The CDR3 runs 13 residues. The V gene lost 6 bases and the J gene lost 9 bases, with 17 bases spanning the gap.

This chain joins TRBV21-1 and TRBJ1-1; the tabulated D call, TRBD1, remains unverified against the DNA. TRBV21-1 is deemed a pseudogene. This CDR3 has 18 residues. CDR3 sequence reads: CASRRSGTGGDLNTEAFF. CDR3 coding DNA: TGTGCCAGCAGGAGAAGCGGGACAGGGGGAGATCTGAACACTGAAGCTTTCTTT.

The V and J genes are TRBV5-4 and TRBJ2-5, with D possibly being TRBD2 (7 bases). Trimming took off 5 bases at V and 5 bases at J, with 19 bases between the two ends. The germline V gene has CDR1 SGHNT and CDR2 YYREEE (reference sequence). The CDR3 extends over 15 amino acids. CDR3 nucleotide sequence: TGTGCCAGCAGACCAGGGGCTAGCGGCTCCGAGACCCAGTACTTC. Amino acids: CASRPGASGSETQYF.

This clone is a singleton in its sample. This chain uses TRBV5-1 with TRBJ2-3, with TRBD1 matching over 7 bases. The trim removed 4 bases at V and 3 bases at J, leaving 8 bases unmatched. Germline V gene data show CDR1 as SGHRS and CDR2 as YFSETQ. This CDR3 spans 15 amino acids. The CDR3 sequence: CASSPVGDSTDTQYF. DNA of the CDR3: TGCGCCAGCAGCCCAGTAGGGGACAGTACAGATACGCAGTATTTT. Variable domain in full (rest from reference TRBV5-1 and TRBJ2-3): KAGVTQTPRYLIKTRGQQVTLSCSPISGHRSVSWYQQTPGQGLQFLFEYFSETQRNKGNFPGRFSGRQFSNSRSEMNVSTLELGDSALYLCASSPVGDSTDTQYFGPGTRLTVL.

In DNA form, the CDR3 reads TGTGCCAGCAGCTTGGGTGGGACTAGAACAGATACGCAGTATTTT. It is translated as CASSLGGTRTDTQYF. The chain is built from TRBV5-5 and TRBJ2-3, with 8 bases fitting TRBD2. The CDR3 runs 15 residues. V was clipped by 0 bases and J by 3 bases; unmatched bases: 3. Germline-derived CDR1 and CDR2 are SGHKS and YYEKEE (reference sequence).

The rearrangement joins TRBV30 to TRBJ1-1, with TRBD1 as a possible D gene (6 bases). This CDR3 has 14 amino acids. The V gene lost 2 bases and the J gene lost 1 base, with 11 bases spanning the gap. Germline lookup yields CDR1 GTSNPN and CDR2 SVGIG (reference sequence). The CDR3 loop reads CAWSKRGGNTEAFF. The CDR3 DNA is TGTGCCTGGAGTAAAAGGGGGGGGAACACTGAAGCTTTCTTT.

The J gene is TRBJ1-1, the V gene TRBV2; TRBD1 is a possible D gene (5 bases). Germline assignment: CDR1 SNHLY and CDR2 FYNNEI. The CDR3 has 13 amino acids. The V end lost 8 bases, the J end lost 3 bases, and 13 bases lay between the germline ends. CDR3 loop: CASSGTEYTEAFF. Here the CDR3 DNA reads TGTGCCAGCTCTGGGACCGAATACACTGAAGCTTTCTTT.